Presented here are 14 T cell receptor beta chains from one specimen sequenced in a study of CD8 T cells in ankylosing spondylitis. One entry per CDR3 protein, called by TCRdb with MiXCR from the 5' RACE reads. The sample lists over 30,000 distinct CDR3 sequences; around an eighth were seen once. Material for sequencing was synovial fluid, either unsorted or a sorted T cell fraction (not recorded which). The source of these receptors is a male donor with ankylosing spondylitis.

This clonotype was seen more than once but under ten times. V usage is TRBV7-2 and J usage is TRBJ2-7; maybe TRBD1 (6 bases). The germline CDR1 and CDR2 sequences are SGHTA and FQGNSA. CDR3 length equals 14 residues. V shed 6 bases and J shed 0 bases, with 12 bases lying between them. The CDR3 DNA follows: TGTGCCAGCAGTCCAGACAGGCTCTCCTACGAGCAGTACTTC. It codes for CASSPDRLSYEQYF. The full variable domain, completed using reference TRBV7-2 and TRBJ2-7, is GAGVSQSPSNKVTEKGKDVELRCDPISGHTALYWYRQSLGQGLEFLIYFQGNSAPDKSGLPSDRFSAERTGGSVSTLTIQRTQQEDSAVYLCASSPDRLSYEQYFGPGTRLTVT.

This clonotype was detected only a few times. The rearrangement links TRBV6-2 or TRBV6-3 to TRBJ1-1; D is unclear. V was clipped by 4 bases and J by 1 base, with 7 bases between them. This CDR3 spans 13 amino acids. From germline, CDR1 is MNHEY and CDR2 SVGEGT. The CDR3 is CASSWRENTEAFF. The CDR3, as DNA: TGTGCCAGCAGTTGGAGGGAGAACACTGAAGCTTTCTTT.

The chain links TRBV10-3 to TRBJ1-2; maybe TRBD1 (6 bases). V lost 3 bases and J lost 3, with 14 bases in between. CDR3 length: 15 amino acids. Per germline, CDR1 ENHRY and CDR2 SYGVKD. CDR3 DNA sequence: TGTGCCATCAGTGAAGGTGACAGGCATCACTATGGCTACACCTTC. Translated: CAISEGDRHHYGYTF.

The V gene is TRBV19, the J gene TRBJ2-1; TRBD2 matches at 12 bases. Losses at the gene ends were 5 bases for V and 6 bases for J; bases not matched to a gene: 8. Germline CDR1 reads LNHDA; CDR2 reads SQIVND (reference sequence). The length of the CDR3 is 16 residues. The CDR3 reads CASSVLAGGLPNEQFF. The CDR3 nucleotides read TGTGCCAGTAGTGTTCTAGCGGGAGGGCTTCCCAATGAGCAGTTCTTC.

The rearrangement joins TRBV25-1 to TRBJ2-3, with D uncertain. Germline V gene data show CDR1 as MGHDK and CDR2 as SYGVNS. The CDR3 loop spans 16 amino acids. Trimming took off 1 base at V and 7 bases at J, with 18 bases between the two ends. Here the CDR3 reads CASSESRFSEVNTQYF. For the CDR3, the DNA is TGTGCCAGCAGTGAATCAAGGTTCTCCGAGGTTAATACGCAGTATTTT.

This clonotype was counted ten times or more. This chain joins TRBV3-1 and TRBJ2-7, with D unresolved. The CDR3 runs to 14 residues. CDR1 is LGHDT and CDR2 is YNNKEL in the germline V gene (reference sequence). V lost 4 bases and J 7 bases, leaving 17 bases between the germline ends. CDR3 protein: CASSLLGPLAEQYF. The CDR3 DNA sequence: TGTGCCAGCAGCCTTTTAGGGCCCTTGGCGGAGCAGTACTTC.

The rearrangement links TRBV12-3 or TRBV12-4 to TRBJ2-7, with D tentatively TRBD2 (6 bases). The V end lost 6 bases, the J end lost 7 bases, and 16 bases lay between the germline ends. This CDR3 is 13 amino acids long. CDR3 in DNA: TGTGCCAGCAGCCCCTCACACGGGGGAGAGCAGTACTTC. Encoded protein: CASSPSHGGEQYF.

In this sample, this clonotype turned up many times. V gene TRBV2 combines with J gene TRBJ2-7; no clear D gene. CDR1 is SNHLY, CDR2 FYNNEI, per germline. CDR3 length: 11 amino acids. Between the trimmed V and J ends, which lost 7 bases and 7 bases, there was a span of 11 bases. DNA for the CDR3: TGTGCCAGCACCGACTCGAATGAGCAGTACTTC. It codes for CASTDSNEQYF.

J is TRBJ2-7 and V is TRBV5-5; D is undetermined. This CDR3 spans 17 amino acids. Germline V gives CDR1 SGHKS, CDR2 YYEKEE (reference sequence). Between the trimmed V and J ends, which lost 4 bases and 1 base, there was a span of 21 bases. The CDR3: CASSAPGMGYRSYEQYF. CDR3 sequence (DNA): TGTGCCAGCAGCGCCCCTGGTATGGGGTATAGGTCCTACGAGCAGTACTTC.

The table lists this clonotype with a few counts. V and J are TRBV29-1 and TRBJ2-6, with no clear D. Trimming took 1 base from V and 1 from J, leaving 11 bases between them. The V gene's germline CDR1 is SQVTM and CDR2 ANQGSEA. The CDR3 contains 16 residues. CDR3 in DNA: TGCAGCGTTGAAGGGGATTGGGGTTCTGGGGCCAACGTCCTGACTTTC. Protein: CSVEGDWGSGANVLTF.

V gene TRBV5-1 combines with J gene TRBJ2-7; D possibly corresponds to TRBD2 (5 bases). V lost 4 bases and J 3 bases, leaving 14 bases between the germline ends. Germline CDR1 SGHRS, CDR2 YFSETQ. The CDR3 runs 14 residues. The CDR3 nucleotides read TGCGCCAGCAGCGCAGAACTAGGAGTCTACGAGCAGTACTTC. This encodes CASSAELGVYEQYF.

This clonotype came up many times. The gene calls are TRBV4-2 and TRBJ2-3; D uncertain. Germline values: CDR1 LGHNA, CDR2 YNFKEQ. The CDR3 contains 16 residues. V dropped 0 bases and J dropped 2 bases, with 12 bases sitting between them. CDR3 in amino acids: CASSQDWLAVTDTQYF. The CDR3 DNA reads TGTGCCAGCAGCCAAGATTGGTTGGCAGTCACAGATACGCAGTATTTT.

In DNA form, the CDR3 reads TGTGCCAGCAGCTTGCACGACGTGACAGGGGGTTTGGACGAGCAGTACTTC. Encoded protein: CASSLHDVTGGLDEQYF. This chain joins TRBV5-6 and TRBJ2-7, with 9 bases aligning to TRBD1. Germline V gene data show CDR1 as SGHDT and CDR2 as YYEEEE. The CDR3 has 17 amino acids. V lost 1 base to trimming and J lost 5 bases; unmatched junction nucleotides: 13.

This clonotype was seen repeatedly, ten times or more. The rearrangement joins TRBV5-1 to TRBJ2-7; D is uncertain. Germline loops: CDR1 SGHRS, CDR2 YFSETQ. The CDR3 extends over 12 amino acids. The V gene lost 5 bases and the J gene lost 1 base, with 7 bases spanning the gap. In DNA, the CDR3 is TGCGCCAGCAGGGCCGGATCCTACGAGCAGTACTTC. Translated: CASRAGSYEQYF. Full variable domain (rest looked up from reference TRBV5-1 and TRBJ2-7): KAGVTQTPRYLIKTRGQQVTLSCSPISGHRSVSWYQQTPGQGLQFLFEYFSETQRNKGNFPGRFSGRQFSNSRSEMNVSTLELGDSALYLCASRAGSYEQYFGPGTRLTVT.